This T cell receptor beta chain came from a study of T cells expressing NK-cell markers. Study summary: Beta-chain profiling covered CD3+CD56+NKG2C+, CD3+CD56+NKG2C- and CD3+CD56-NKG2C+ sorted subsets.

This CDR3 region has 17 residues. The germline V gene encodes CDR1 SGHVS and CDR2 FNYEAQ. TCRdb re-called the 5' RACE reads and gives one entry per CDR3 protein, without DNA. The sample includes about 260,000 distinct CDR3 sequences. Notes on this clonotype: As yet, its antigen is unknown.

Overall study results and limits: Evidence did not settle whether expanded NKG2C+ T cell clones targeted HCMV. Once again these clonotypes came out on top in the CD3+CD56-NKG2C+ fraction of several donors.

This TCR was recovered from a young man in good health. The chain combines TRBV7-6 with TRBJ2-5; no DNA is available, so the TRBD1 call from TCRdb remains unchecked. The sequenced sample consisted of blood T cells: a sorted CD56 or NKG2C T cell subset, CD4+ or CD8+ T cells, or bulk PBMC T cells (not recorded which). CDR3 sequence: CASSFWAARTGGGTQYF.